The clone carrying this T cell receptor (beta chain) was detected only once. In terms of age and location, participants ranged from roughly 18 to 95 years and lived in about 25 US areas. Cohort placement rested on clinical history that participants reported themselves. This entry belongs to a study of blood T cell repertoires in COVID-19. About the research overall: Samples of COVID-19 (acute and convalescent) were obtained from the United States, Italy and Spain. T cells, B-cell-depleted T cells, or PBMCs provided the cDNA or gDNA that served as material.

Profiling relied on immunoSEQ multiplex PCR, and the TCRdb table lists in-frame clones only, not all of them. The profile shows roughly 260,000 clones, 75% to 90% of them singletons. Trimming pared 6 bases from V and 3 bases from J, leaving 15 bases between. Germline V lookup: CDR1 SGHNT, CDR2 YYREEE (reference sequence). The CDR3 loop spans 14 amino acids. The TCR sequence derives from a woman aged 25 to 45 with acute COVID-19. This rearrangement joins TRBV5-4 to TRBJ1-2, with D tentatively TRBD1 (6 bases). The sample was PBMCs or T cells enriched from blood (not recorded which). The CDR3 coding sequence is TGTGCCAGCACCACCCCGGGGGGCTACTATGGCTACACCTTC. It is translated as CASTTPGGYYGYTF. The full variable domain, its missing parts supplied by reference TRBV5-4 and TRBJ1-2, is ETGVTQSPTHLIKTRGQQVTLRCSSQSGHNTVSWYQQALGQGPQFIFQYYREEENGRGNFPPRFSGLQFPNYSSELNVNALELDDSALYLCASTTPGGYYGYTFGSGTRLTVV.